Presented here are 32 T cell receptor beta chains from one specimen sequenced in a study of cytomegalovirus exposure and HLA in healthy donors. The PCR employed 60 Vbeta primers together with 13 Jbeta primers. TCRdb's table, derived via immunoSEQ multiplex PCR, lists solely in-frame clones and lacks some. In total, the table holds about 88,000 clones. Sequenced sample: PBMCs. These receptors all come from a girl aged 10 to 17 in good health and CMV-seropositive.

In regard to this clone: Other DNA sequences within the sample encode an identical CDR3. J is TRBJ1-6 and V is TRBV2; 8 positions agree with TRBD1. The CDR3 consists of 14 residues. Trimming cost V 7 bases and J 10 bases; bases outside gene matches: 9. Germline V gene data show CDR1 as SNHLY and CDR2 as FYNNEI. The CDR3 region is CASITQGAESPLHF. The CDR3 DNA follows: TGTGCCAGCATTACCCAGGGGGCAGAATCACCCCTCCACTTT.

The chain combines TRBV7-3 with TRBJ2-2; D not resolved. This CDR3 has 18 residues. In germline, CDR1 is SGHTA, CDR2 FQGTGA. Deletions cut 5 bases from V and 0 bases from J, with 19 bases between. CDR3 nucleotides: TGTGCCAGCAGCCTAGATCCCGCGCCTGCCTCGAACACCGGGGAGCTGTTTTTT. This sequence encodes CASSLDPAPASNTGELFF.

The V call is TRBV7-6, the J call TRBJ1-6; 8 bases line up with TRBD1. The V and J ends lost 3 bases and 8 bases, in that order; junction bases with no gene match: 18. Germline values: CDR1 SGHVS, CDR2 FNYEAQ. This CDR3 contains 19 residues. In nucleotides, the CDR3 is TGTGCCAGCAGCTTGATCGGACAGGGAAGTAGGCGAATTGATTCACCCCTCCACTTT. Translation gives CASSLIGQGSRRIDSPLHF.

The chain employs TRBV4-1 and TRBJ2-6; a possible D gene is TRBD1 (6 bases). Germline V gene sequence: CDR1 MGHRA, CDR2 YSYEKL. There are 14 residues in the CDR3. The V end was cut by 8 bases, the J end by 0 bases, with 8 bases between. This CDR3 reads CASQGISGANVLTF. The CDR3, as DNA: TGCGCCAGCCAGGGGATCTCTGGGGCCAACGTCCTGACTTTC.

This chain connects TRBV19 to TRBJ2-7; 11 nucleotides agree with TRBD2. With V trimmed by 3 bases and J by 0 bases, 7 bases remained unmatched. CDR1 is LNHDA and CDR2 is SQIVND in the germline V gene (reference sequence). The CDR3 consists of 17 residues. DNA of the CDR3: TGTGCCAGTAGTATCACATCTAGCGGGGGGCCCTCCTACGAGCAGTACTTC. It codes for CASSITSSGGPSYEQYF.

The V call is TRBV30, the J call TRBJ2-5, with TRBD2 as a possible D gene (6 bases). With 3 bases removed from V and 5 bases from J, the gap between germline ends came to 13 bases. Per the germline V gene, CDR1 is GTSNPN and CDR2 is SVGIG (reference sequence). The CDR3 is 13 residues long. CDR3 protein: CAWRGRDYETQYF. The CDR3, as DNA: TGTGCCTGGAGAGGGCGGGATTACGAGACCCAGTACTTC.

The chain employs TRBV6-5 and TRBJ2-7; 7 positions match TRBD1. The CDR3 has 14 residues. In germline, CDR1 is MNHEY, CDR2 SVGAGI. The ends lost 5 bases at V and 7 bases at J; junction bases unmatched: 11. CDR3 loop: CASSLRQGRREQYF. The CDR3 DNA sequence: TGTGCCAGCAGTCTACGACAGGGCCGGAGGGAGCAGTACTTC.

The chain is built from TRBV7-9 and TRBJ2-1; D call uncertain. Trimming shortened V by 4 bases and J by 2 bases, and 15 bases separated the two germline ends. From germline, CDR1 is SEHNR and CDR2 FQNEAQ (reference sequence). There are 16 residues in the CDR3. The DNA for the CDR3 is TGTGCCAGCAGCTCCTTGTCCTCACTGACCTACAATGAGCAGTTCTTC. Translation gives CASSSLSSLTYNEQFF.

The J gene is TRBJ1-1, the V gene TRBV2; D not resolved. The CDR3 consists of 13 residues. The V end lost 8 bases, the J end lost 11 bases, and 21 bases lay between the germline ends. Germline loops: CDR1 SNHLY, CDR2 FYNNEI. CDR3 nucleotide sequence: TGTGCCAGCCTAATCCGACGAGTCCCCGGGGCTTTCTTT. Residues: CASLIRRVPGAFF.

The chain combines TRBV27 with TRBJ1-5; 7 bases match TRBD1. The junction had 11 bases not matched to a gene; V was cut back by 6 bases and J by 3 bases. This CDR3 contains 16 residues. Germline loops: CDR1 MNHEY, CDR2 SMNVEV (reference sequence). The CDR3 loop is CASRKTGDFLNQPQHF. The CDR3 DNA follows: TGTGCCAGCAGAAAAACAGGGGACTTCCTCAATCAGCCCCAGCATTTT.

The CDR3, as DNA: TGTGCCAGCAGCCTGAGCTTGAACACTGAAGCTTTCTTT. Translating it yields CASSLSLNTEAFF. The J gene is TRBJ1-1, the V gene TRBV9; no clear D gene. This CDR3 region has 13 residues. V lost 4 bases and J 0 bases, leaving 7 bases between the germline ends. Per germline, CDR1 SGDLS and CDR2 YYNGEE.

This rearrangement joins TRBV7-6 to TRBJ1-5; D not resolved. Germline-derived CDR1 and CDR2 are SGHVS and FNYEAQ. V gave up 6 bases and J gave up 1 base, with 13 bases separating them. The CDR3 has 15 residues. Here the CDR3 reads CASRTEGWSNQPQHF. CDR3 nucleotide sequence: TGTGCCAGCAGGACTGAGGGTTGGAGCAATCAGCCCCAGCATTTT.

The rearrangement joins TRBV5-5 to TRBJ1-6, with D possibly TRBD1 on 6 matching bases. The CDR3 runs 14 residues. Germline values: CDR1 SGHKS, CDR2 YYEKEE (reference sequence). The germline V and J ends were trimmed by 3 bases and 7 bases, with 11 bases remaining between them. The CDR3 sequence is CASSSQGRNSPLHF. Written as DNA, the CDR3 is TGTGCCAGCAGCTCACAGGGTAGGAATTCACCCCTCCACTTT. Variable domain in full (rest from reference TRBV5-5 and TRBJ1-6): DAGVTQSPTHLIKTRGQQVTLRCSPISGHKSVSWYQQVLGQGPQFIFQYYEKEERGRGNFPDRFSARQFPNYSSELNVNALLLGDSALYLCASSSQGRNSPLHFGNGTRLTVT.

The chain carries TRBV6-6 and TRBJ2-7; D remains unclear. The V end lost 5 bases, the J end lost 0 bases, and 8 bases lay between the germline ends. The V gene's germline CDR1 is MNHNY and CDR2 SVGAGI (reference sequence). The CDR3 is 13 residues long. DNA of the CDR3: TGTGCCAGCAGTCCGCTTAGCTCCTACGAGCAGTACGTC. Its protein product is CASSPLSSYEQYV.

The chain recombines TRBV6-4 with TRBJ1-1; a weak D match, TRBD1 (5 bases). The CDR3 extends over 14 amino acids. V was clipped by 4 bases and J by 1 base, with 10 bases between them. Germline V lookup: CDR1 MRHNA, CDR2 SNTAGT. CDR3 sequence: CASSVGGPNTEAFF. The CDR3 nucleotides read TGTGCCAGCAGTGTGGGGGGACCGAACACTGAAGCTTTCTTT.

V is TRBV25-1 and J is TRBJ1-2; no definite D call. The CDR3 runs 13 residues. The V gene lost 0 bases and the J gene lost 9 bases, with 11 bases spanning the gap. Looked up from germline, CDR1 is MGHDK and CDR2 is SYGVNS. CDR3 loop: CASSEYWEGSYTF. The CDR3 DNA follows: TGTGCCAGCAGTGAATACTGGGAGGGAAGCTACACCTTC.

The chain uses TRBV19 and TRBJ1-1, with TRBD1 identical over 7 bases. V was clipped by 6 bases and J by 1 base; unmatched bases: 14. CDR1 LNHDA and CDR2 SQIVND come from the germline V gene (reference sequence). CDR3 length: 17 amino acids. The CDR3: CASSHRLPGQQNTEAFF. In DNA, the CDR3 is TGTGCCAGTAGCCATAGACTCCCGGGACAGCAGAACACTGAAGCTTTCTTT. The full variable domain, its missing parts supplied by reference TRBV19 and TRBJ1-1, is DGGITQSPKYLFRKEGQNVTLSCEQNLNHDAMYWYRQDPGQGLRLIYYSQIVNDFQKGDIAEGYSVSREKKESFPLTVTSAQKNPTAFYLCASSHRLPGQQNTEAFFGQGTRLTVV.

The rearrangement links TRBV6-6 to TRBJ2-1; perhaps TRBD2 as D (6 bases). Trimming removed 5 bases from V and 9 bases from J, with 17 bases in between. The CDR3 consists of 14 residues. Germline values: CDR1 MNHNY, CDR2 SVGAGI (reference sequence). CDR3 DNA sequence: TGTGCCAGCAGTCGGGAAAGGGTGGGGGGTGAGCAGTTCTTC. Translating gives CASSRERVGGEQFF.

The chain recombines TRBV6-5 with TRBJ2-5; 8 bases are shared with TRBD1. The CDR3 loop spans 15 amino acids. Germline CDR1 reads MNHEY; CDR2 reads SVGAGI. Trimming at V came to 0 bases and at J to 3 bases, leaving 3 bases not matched to a gene. CDR3 in DNA: TGTGCCAGCAGTTACTCGACAGGGGCTAAAGAGACCCAGTACTTC. Its translation: CASSYSTGAKETQYF.

The rearrangement links TRBV2 to TRBJ1-5; D ambiguous. Trimming cost V 3 bases and J 5 bases, with 2 bases left between them. The CDR3 runs to 11 residues. Germline V gives CDR1 SNHLY, CDR2 FYNNEI. This CDR3 reads CASSDDQPQHF. The CDR3 coding sequence is TGTGCCAGCAGTGACGATCAGCCCCAGCATTTT.

V and J are TRBV5-1 and TRBJ1-1; D perhaps matches TRBD1 (6 bases). The V gene's germline CDR1 is SGHRS and CDR2 YFSETQ. Trimming shortened V by 3 bases and J by 1 base, and 7 bases separated the two germline ends. The CDR3 has 13 amino acids. The CDR3 DNA reads TGCGCCAGCAGCTCGGGACAGAACACTGAAGCTTTCTTT. As protein: CASSSGQNTEAFF.

The CDR3 bases are TGTGCCAGCAGCTTCGGGGGGCCGTACAATGAGCAGTTCTTC. Translated: CASSFGGPYNEQFF. V is TRBV7-8 and J is TRBJ2-1; tentatively, D is TRBD2 (7 bases). Germline-derived CDR1 and CDR2 are SGHVS and FQNEAQ. V dropped 3 bases and J dropped 4 bases, with 10 bases sitting between them. The CDR3 contains 14 residues.

The chain is built from TRBV5-6 and TRBJ2-5, with 8 bases lining up with TRBD1. The J call is in doubt because the DNA end fits TRBJ2-7 better. Per germline, CDR1 SGHDT and CDR2 YYEEEE. The CDR3 spans 15 residues. The CDR3 protein is CASSLRDRYTYEQYF. The CDR3 nucleotides are TGTGCCAGCAGCCTCCGGGACAGGTATACCTACGAGCAGTACTTC.

The chain recombines TRBV6-1 with TRBJ1-4; 7 bases are a match to TRBD1. The CDR3 has 16 residues. Per germline, CDR1 MNHNS and CDR2 SASEGT. J was trimmed by 2 bases and V by 2 bases; bases with no gene match: 5. DNA of the CDR3: TGTGCCAGCAGTGAAAGGGGGCTCCGTACTAATGAAAAACTGTTTTTT. Translated: CASSERGLRTNEKLFF.

The chain links TRBV7-9 to TRBJ1-2, with 7 bases matching TRBD1. The ends lost 6 bases at V and 3 bases at J; junction bases unmatched: 10. Germline values: CDR1 SEHNR, CDR2 FQNEAQ (reference sequence). This CDR3 comprises 15 residues. The CDR3 reads CASSIIQGIDYGYTF. DNA of the CDR3: TGTGCCAGCAGTATTATACAGGGGATCGACTATGGCTACACCTTC. Filled out from reference TRBV7-9 and TRBJ1-2, the complete variable domain reads DTGVSQNPRHKITKRGQNVTFRCDPISEHNRLYWYRQTLGQGPEFLTYFQNEAQLEKSRLLSDRFSAERPKGSFSTLEIQRTEQGDSAMYLCASSIIQGIDYGYTFGSGTRLTVV.

This chain uses TRBV13 with TRBJ2-7; D perhaps matches TRBD2 (5 bases). Looked up from germline, CDR1 is PRHDT and CDR2 is FYEKMQ (reference sequence). Trimming shortened V by 5 bases and J by 1 base, and 12 bases separated the two germline ends. The CDR3 is 14 amino acids. CDR3 sequence: CASSPTGESYEQYV. The CDR3 DNA sequence: TGTGCCAGCAGCCCCACCGGGGAGTCCTACGAGCAGTACGTC.

The rearrangement joins TRBV4-2 to TRBJ1-6; maybe TRBD1 (5 bases). This CDR3 is built from 13 residues. Germline assignment: CDR1 LGHNA and CDR2 YNFKEQ. The V end lost 1 base, the J end lost 10 bases, and 8 bases lay between the germline ends. CDR3 amino acids: CASSQGGQSPLHF. As DNA, the CDR3 is TGTGCCAGCAGCCAAGGGGGCCAGTCACCCCTCCACTTT.

This CDR3 is CASSSPLAAYEQYF. The CDR3 nucleotides are TGTGCCAGCAGCTCGCCCCTCGCAGCCTACGAGCAGTACTTC. This chain uses TRBV7-9 with TRBJ2-7, with no clear D. The CDR3 is made up of 14 amino acids. V was trimmed by 4 bases and J by 2 bases, leaving 12 bases between them. CDR1 is SEHNR and CDR2 is FQNEAQ in the germline V gene (reference sequence).

The chain is built from TRBV19 and TRBJ2-1; D perhaps matches TRBD2 (6 bases). Germline lookup yields CDR1 LNHDA and CDR2 SQIVND (reference sequence). V shed 2 bases and J shed 0 bases, with 14 bases lying between them. The CDR3 consists of 17 residues. The CDR3 sequence is CASSITGGRSSYNEQFF. For the CDR3, the DNA is TGTGCCAGTAGTATAACAGGAGGGCGTAGCTCCTACAATGAGCAGTTCTTC.

The V call is TRBV27, the J call TRBJ1-1; weak D call: TRBD1 (6 bases). Germline assignment: CDR1 MNHEY and CDR2 SMNVEV (reference sequence). There are 14 residues in the CDR3. The V gene lost 8 bases and the J gene lost 7 bases, with 20 bases spanning the gap. The CDR3 reads CASCSVGTTIEAFF. As DNA, the CDR3 is TGTGCCAGCTGCAGTGTTGGGACAACGATTGAAGCTTTCTTT.

The rearrangement joins TRBV5-1 to TRBJ2-2, with D possibly matching TRBD2 (5 bases). Germline V lookup: CDR1 SGHRS, CDR2 YFSETQ. The CDR3 spans 14 residues. V lost 7 bases and J 4 bases, leaving 14 bases between the germline ends. CDR3 in DNA: TGCGCCAGCGCCGCAGGTGGAGGCACCGGGGAGCTGTTTTTT. Its translation: CASAAGGGTGELFF.

J is TRBJ1-4 and V is TRBV9; D not resolved. Germline lookup yields CDR1 SGDLS and CDR2 YYNGEE. Trimming took off 0 bases at V and 0 bases at J, with 21 bases between the two ends. The CDR3 sequence is 20 residues long. The DNA of the CDR3 is TGTGCCAGCAGCGTAGACCCTAGGAGTCATTTACTTGCAACTAATGAAAAACTGTTTTTT. Translation: CASSVDPRSHLLATNEKLFF.